This TCR beta chain was recovered during a study of blood T cell repertoires in COVID-19. Study background: Sites in the United States, Italy and Spain provided acute and convalescent COVID-19 samples. Sample material is recorded as cDNA or gDNA derived from T cells, B-cell-depleted T cells, or PBMCs.

Authors' processing steps: Amplified reference gene primers provided the basis for estimating nucleated cell counts. Measured with immunoSEQ multiplex PCR; TCRdb has only the in-frame clones, and not every one. D and trimming were read from the DNA, whereas the V and J calls and clone size are those reported in that table. The sample comprises over 95,000 clones, roughly 76% of which are singletons, and around 9.3% rests with the top ten. Trimming removed 5 bases from V and 7 bases from J, with 12 bases in between. CDR1 MNHNY and CDR2 SVGAGI come from the germline V gene (reference sequence). The CDR3 contains 12 residues.

This clonotype was sampled from a human donor in a cohort sampled during active COVID-19. The gene calls are TRBV6-6 and TRBJ2-7; D possibly corresponds to TRBD2 (5 bases). The sample consisted of peripheral blood. Here the CDR3 DNA reads TGTGCCAGCAGTGCGGGCCCATGGGAGCAGTACTTC. Its protein product is CASSAGPWEQYF.